This T cell receptor beta chain originates from a study of cytomegalovirus exposure and HLA in healthy donors. Produced via immunoSEQ multiplex PCR; TCRdb's table is partial and in-frame only. The data hold about 58,000 clones, with about 92% observed a single time. The germline V gene encodes CDR1 SNHLY and CDR2 FYNNEI. V was pared by 0 bases and J by 2 bases, with 9 bases between. This CDR3 spans 15 amino acids. Study-level points and caveats: Many donors shared some public TCRs, even though most TCR sequences were rare. In vitro checks showed that a few CMV-associated chains really do target CMV antigens. Overall, around 160 TCR beta chains were annotated as cytomegalovirus-associated. First-cohort TCR clusters tended to co-occur in the 120 or so validation repertoires, a later analysis found.

To note about this clone: Its cognate antigen is unknown.

The source material was PBMCs. The chain carries TRBV2 and TRBJ2-3; D not resolved. The source is a man between 18 and 29 years old in good health and CMV-seronegative. The CDR3: CASSEARQLTDTQYF. DNA for the CDR3: TGTGCCAGCAGTGAAGCGAGGCAGCTCACAGATACGCAGTATTTT.